This TCR beta chain was recorded in a study of CD4 and CD8 cells across lung adenocarcinoma regions. This clonotype was seen repeatedly, ten times or more. In TCRdb, the PCR reads were re-called with MiXCR into one record per CDR3 protein. This table holds about 14,000 distinct CDR3 sequences, 35% to 55% found once. The germline V gene encodes CDR1 MGHDK and CDR2 SYGVNS. The V end lost 4 bases, the J end lost 0 bases, and 17 bases lay between the germline ends. The CDR3 has 17 amino acids. Samples came from patients with localized non-small cell lung adenocarcinoma. The TCR sequence derives from a male donor with lung adenocarcinoma. The CD4 and CD8 labels of this study may be unreliable. The specimen was CD4+ T cells from the center of a lung tumor. V gene TRBV25-1 combines with J gene TRBJ2-3, with D tentatively TRBD2 (7 bases). CDR3 nucleotides: TGTGCCAGCAGTGTCCCGGAGGGGGGGGAAAGCACAGATACGCAGTATTTT. It specifies CASSVPEGGESTDTQYF. Full variable domain (missing parts from reference TRBV25-1 and TRBJ2-3): EADIYQTPRYLVIGTGKKITLECSQTMGHDKMYWYQQDPGMELHLIHYSYGVNSTEKGDLSSESTVSRIRTEHFPLTLESARPSHTSQYLCASSVPEGGESTDTQYFGPGTRLTVL.